This T cell receptor beta chain was documented in a study of T cell responses to AZD1222 COVID-19 vaccine. In the study overall: Second-dose schedules of about 4 or about 12 weeks were combined. Study-wide points: Nearly half of spike-specific TCRs reportedly target variant regions that are unmutated in the B.1.351 and B.1.1.7 variants. There were repertoire samples only from the period after the peak T cell response.

Details on this clone: Its antigen is undetermined.

Some clones are missing from TCRdb's copy, which holds only in-frame ones; the method was immunoSEQ multiplex PCR. This table holds 95,000 to 100,000 clones, 90% found once. The J segment lost 3 bases and the V segment lost 0 bases, leaving 3 bases of the junction unmatched. Germline CDR1 SGHNT, CDR2 YYREEE (reference sequence). The CDR3 covers 15 residues. This chain links TRBV5-4 with TRBJ1-3; 7 nucleotides line up with TRBD1. This receptor was identified in an adult in good health. This specimen was peripheral blood, taken on day 0 of AZD1222 vaccination. As DNA, the CDR3 is TGTGCCAGCAGCTTGGGACAGGGCGATGGAAACACCATATATTTT. Encoded protein: CASSLGQGDGNTIYF.